The source of this TCR beta chain is a study of T-cell reconstitution after alpha-beta-depleted transplantation in children. Study-wide results and limits: Several hundred expanded graft clones reportedly were the source of alpha-beta T cells about two months after transplant.

Library preparation (for TCRbeta) was performed with unique molecular identifiers. TCRdb redid the calling of the PCR reads with MiXCR, one entry per CDR3 protein. The sample gives 780,000 or so distinct CDR3 sequences, approximately 15% of which show up once; approximately 5% is in the top ten. This clonotype turned up a few times. Its cognate antigen is unknown. CDR3 length: 17 residues. Trimming cost V 4 bases and J 3 bases; bases outside gene matches: 15. The germline V gene has CDR1 PRHDT and CDR2 FYEKMQ (reference sequence). V and J are TRBV13 and TRBJ2-7; TRBD2 matches at 7 bases. The material was PBMCs, mostly from graft donor cells, obtained 360 days after TCRalphabeta/CD19-depleted stem cell transplant. The clonotype originates from a male patient between 10 and 17 years old who had a stem cell transplant for acute lymphoblastic leukemia, so the T cells may come from the graft donor. CDR3 coding DNA: TGTGCCAGCAGCTCGCCAAAAGGTAGCGGGTCTTACTACGAGCAGTACTTC. Its translation is CASSSPKGSGSYYEQYF.